The 18 T cell receptor beta chains given below trace back to one sample, sequenced in a study of cytomegalovirus exposure and HLA in healthy donors. 13 Jbeta primers and 60 Vbeta primers were used for the PCR. The table came from immunoSEQ multiplex PCR; TCRdb's copy has only in-frame clones and leaves some out. Recorded for this sample: approximately 50,000 clones. The sequenced sample was PBMCs. The receptors originated from a woman between 40 and 50 years old in good health and CMV-seronegative.

This chain links TRBV4-1 with TRBJ2-3, with D possibly TRBD2 on 6 matching bases. This CDR3 is 13 amino acids long. The germline CDR1 and CDR2 sequences are MGHRA and YSYEKL. V lost 4 bases and J lost 1, with 6 bases in between. CDR3 nucleotides: TGCGCCAGCAGCCTAGCGGGCACAGATACGCAGTATTTT. It translates to CASSLAGTDTQYF.

This rearrangement joins TRBV11-3 to TRBJ2-7, with D maybe TRBD1 (5 bases). Between the trimmed V and J ends, which lost 5 bases and 2 bases, there was a span of 10 bases. The V gene's germline CDR1 is SGHNT and CDR2 YENEEA. The CDR3 totals 13 residues. The CDR3 is CASSRGRAYEQYF. CDR3 bases: TGTGCCAGCAGCCGAGGCAGGGCCTACGAGCAGTACTTC.

V usage is TRBV7-2 and J usage is TRBJ2-7; D possibly corresponds to TRBD2 (6 bases). This CDR3 is built from 15 residues. CDR1 and CDR2 (germline): SGHTA, FQGNSA. Deletions cut 3 bases from V and 2 bases from J, with 14 bases between. The CDR3 loop reads CASSLGGGKAYEQYF. For the CDR3, the DNA is TGTGCCAGCAGCTTGGGTGGGGGGAAGGCCTACGAGCAGTACTTC.

The chain couples TRBV18 to TRBJ1-2; D gene ambiguous. The V end lost 3 bases, the J end lost 1 base, and 6 bases lay between the germline ends. The CDR3 spans 13 residues. Germline V lookup: CDR1 KGHSH, CDR2 LQKENI. The CDR3: CASSPESNYGYTF. CDR3 in DNA: TGTGCCAGCTCACCGGAGAGTAACTATGGCTACACCTTC.

This chain connects TRBV4-3 to TRBJ2-3, with 8 nucleotides matching TRBD2. The V segment lost 0 bases and the J segment 1 base; nucleotides outside the gene matches: 6. The CDR3 consists of 17 residues. Germline values: CDR1 LGHNA, CDR2 YSLEER. CDR3: CASSQDQGRGGTDTQYF. The CDR3 coding sequence is TGCGCCAGCAGCCAAGATCAAGGGCGGGGGGGCACAGATACGCAGTATTTT.

The chain links TRBV9 to TRBJ1-2, with D perhaps TRBD1 (6 bases). CDR3 length: 14 amino acids. The germline CDR1 and CDR2 sequences are SGDLS and YYNGEE. Deletions cut 4 bases from V and 0 bases from J, with 10 bases between. DNA for the CDR3: TGTGCCAGCAGCCTACAGGGATCTAACTATGGCTACACCTTC. Amino acid sequence: CASSLQGSNYGYTF.

The chain links TRBV4-3 to TRBJ2-3; D remains unclear. The CDR3 is 15 amino acids. Germline V gives CDR1 LGHNA, CDR2 YSLEER. Trimming left V 1 base short and J 2 bases short, with 10 bases between. The CDR3, as DNA: TGCGCCAGCAGCCAAGGTCTAGAAGCCACAGATACGCAGTATTTT. This sequence encodes CASSQGLEATDTQYF.

The rearrangement links TRBV5-1 to TRBJ1-2; 10 nucleotides agree with TRBD1. With V trimmed by 2 bases and J by 1 base, 11 bases remained unmatched. The CDR3 is 18 residues long. In germline, CDR1 is SGHRS, CDR2 YFSETQ. CDR3 region: CASSFVRQGAGVNYGYTF. The CDR3 coding sequence is TGCGCCAGCAGCTTTGTACGACAGGGGGCCGGTGTTAACTATGGCTACACCTTC.

This chain uses TRBV30 with TRBJ2-1; no firm D call. The CDR3 runs 12 residues. In germline, CDR1 is GTSNPN, CDR2 SVGIG (reference sequence). Trimming shortened V by 0 bases and J by 5 bases, and 5 bases separated the two germline ends. The CDR3 loop is CAWSVADNEQFF. As DNA, the CDR3 is TGTGCCTGGAGTGTAGCCGACAATGAGCAGTTCTTC.

The chain employs TRBV6-4 and TRBJ2-5; perhaps TRBD2 as D (5 bases). The V end lost 4 bases, the J end lost 4 bases, and 16 bases lay between the germline ends. The CDR3 length is 15 residues. Per the germline V gene, CDR1 is MRHNA and CDR2 is SNTAGT. CDR3 bases: TGTGCCAGCAGTGGCCCCCCCTCGGCGGGAGAGACCCAGTACTTC. It encodes CASSGPPSAGETQYF.

The chain joins TRBV25-1 to TRBJ1-4, with TRBD1 identical over 8 bases. With V trimmed by 7 bases and J by 4 bases, 5 bases remained unmatched. The CDR3 is 14 amino acids. Germline V lookup: CDR1 MGHDK, CDR2 SYGVNS. CDR3 amino acids: CASTKTGDNEKLFF. CDR3 coding DNA: TGTGCCAGCACCAAGACAGGGGATAATGAAAAACTGTTTTTT.

The chain employs TRBV11-3 and TRBJ1-1, with TRBD1 identical over 7 bases. CDR3 length: 14 residues. From germline, CDR1 is SGHNT and CDR2 YENEEA. The trim removed 4 bases at V and 3 bases at J, leaving 5 bases unmatched. The CDR3 nucleotides are TGTGCCAGCAGCTGGGGACAGCGAGACACTGAAGCTTTCTTT. Its protein product is CASSWGQRDTEAFF.

The rearrangement joins TRBV11-1 to TRBJ2-7; perhaps TRBD1 as D (6 bases). Trimming pared 4 bases from V and 0 bases from J, leaving 13 bases between. There are 15 residues in the CDR3. Germline V gene lookup returns CDR1 SGHAT and CDR2 FQDESV (reference sequence). CDR3 in amino acids: CASSSIQGTSYEQYF. The CDR3 DNA sequence: TGTGCCAGCAGCTCAATACAGGGTACCTCCTACGAGCAGTACTTC. Based on the CDR3 plus reference TRBV11-1 and TRBJ2-7, the full variable domain is EAEVAQSPRYKITEKSQAVAFWCDPISGHATLYWYRQILGQGPELLVQFQDESVVDDSQLPKDRFSAERLKGVDSTLKIQPAELGDSAMYLCASSSIQGTSYEQYFGPGTRLTVT.

The CDR3 protein is CASSVGPTGVDTQYF. CDR3 nucleotides: TGTGCCAGCAGCGTAGGTCCGACGGGAGTAGATACGCAGTATTTT. The genes are TRBV9 and TRBJ2-3; TRBD2 is a possible D gene (6 bases). The CDR3 sequence is 15 residues long. The germline gives CDR1 SGDLS, CDR2 YYNGEE. V was shortened by 0 bases and J by 5 bases, with 13 bases between the two germline ends.

Turning to this clone: The germline gene is not matched at one end of the junction; a read error may be the cause. The chain uses TRBV4-1 and TRBJ2-1, with D possibly TRBD1 on 5 matching bases. CDR3 length equals 16 residues. Germline CDR1 MGHRA, CDR2 YSYEKL. The CDR3 nucleotides read TGCGCCAGCAGCCAACAGCAGGGTAGCTCCGACAATGAGCAGTTCTTC. Its translation: CASSQQQGSSDNEQFF.

Points on this clone: Mismatch with germline at one junction end may stem from a read error. V usage is TRBV5-1 and J usage is TRBJ1-2; no definite D call. CDR1 and CDR2 (germline): SGHRS, YFSETQ. This CDR3 contains 13 residues. The CDR3 sequence: CASNLAANYGYTF. As DNA, the CDR3 is TGCGCCAGCAACTTGGCAGCTAACTATGGCTACACCTTC.

The chain recombines TRBV11-3 with TRBJ2-1; D possibly corresponds to TRBD2 (6 bases). Germline CDR1 SGHNT, CDR2 YENEEA. With 1 base removed from V and 5 bases from J, the gap between germline ends came to 12 bases. The CDR3 totals 15 residues. CDR3: CASSLVGGSDNEQFF. As DNA, the CDR3 is TGTGCCAGCAGCTTAGTGGGGGGATCCGACAATGAGCAGTTCTTC.

The chain carries TRBV13 and TRBJ2-7; D perhaps matches TRBD2 (7 bases). V lost 1 base, J lost 3 bases, and 13 bases lay in between. This CDR3 is built from 15 residues. Germline V CDR1 and CDR2: PRHDT, FYEKMQ (reference sequence). The CDR3 sequence: CASSLEGGGDYEQYF. The CDR3 DNA reads TGTGCCAGCAGCTTAGAGGGGGGGGGTGACTACGAGCAGTACTTC.